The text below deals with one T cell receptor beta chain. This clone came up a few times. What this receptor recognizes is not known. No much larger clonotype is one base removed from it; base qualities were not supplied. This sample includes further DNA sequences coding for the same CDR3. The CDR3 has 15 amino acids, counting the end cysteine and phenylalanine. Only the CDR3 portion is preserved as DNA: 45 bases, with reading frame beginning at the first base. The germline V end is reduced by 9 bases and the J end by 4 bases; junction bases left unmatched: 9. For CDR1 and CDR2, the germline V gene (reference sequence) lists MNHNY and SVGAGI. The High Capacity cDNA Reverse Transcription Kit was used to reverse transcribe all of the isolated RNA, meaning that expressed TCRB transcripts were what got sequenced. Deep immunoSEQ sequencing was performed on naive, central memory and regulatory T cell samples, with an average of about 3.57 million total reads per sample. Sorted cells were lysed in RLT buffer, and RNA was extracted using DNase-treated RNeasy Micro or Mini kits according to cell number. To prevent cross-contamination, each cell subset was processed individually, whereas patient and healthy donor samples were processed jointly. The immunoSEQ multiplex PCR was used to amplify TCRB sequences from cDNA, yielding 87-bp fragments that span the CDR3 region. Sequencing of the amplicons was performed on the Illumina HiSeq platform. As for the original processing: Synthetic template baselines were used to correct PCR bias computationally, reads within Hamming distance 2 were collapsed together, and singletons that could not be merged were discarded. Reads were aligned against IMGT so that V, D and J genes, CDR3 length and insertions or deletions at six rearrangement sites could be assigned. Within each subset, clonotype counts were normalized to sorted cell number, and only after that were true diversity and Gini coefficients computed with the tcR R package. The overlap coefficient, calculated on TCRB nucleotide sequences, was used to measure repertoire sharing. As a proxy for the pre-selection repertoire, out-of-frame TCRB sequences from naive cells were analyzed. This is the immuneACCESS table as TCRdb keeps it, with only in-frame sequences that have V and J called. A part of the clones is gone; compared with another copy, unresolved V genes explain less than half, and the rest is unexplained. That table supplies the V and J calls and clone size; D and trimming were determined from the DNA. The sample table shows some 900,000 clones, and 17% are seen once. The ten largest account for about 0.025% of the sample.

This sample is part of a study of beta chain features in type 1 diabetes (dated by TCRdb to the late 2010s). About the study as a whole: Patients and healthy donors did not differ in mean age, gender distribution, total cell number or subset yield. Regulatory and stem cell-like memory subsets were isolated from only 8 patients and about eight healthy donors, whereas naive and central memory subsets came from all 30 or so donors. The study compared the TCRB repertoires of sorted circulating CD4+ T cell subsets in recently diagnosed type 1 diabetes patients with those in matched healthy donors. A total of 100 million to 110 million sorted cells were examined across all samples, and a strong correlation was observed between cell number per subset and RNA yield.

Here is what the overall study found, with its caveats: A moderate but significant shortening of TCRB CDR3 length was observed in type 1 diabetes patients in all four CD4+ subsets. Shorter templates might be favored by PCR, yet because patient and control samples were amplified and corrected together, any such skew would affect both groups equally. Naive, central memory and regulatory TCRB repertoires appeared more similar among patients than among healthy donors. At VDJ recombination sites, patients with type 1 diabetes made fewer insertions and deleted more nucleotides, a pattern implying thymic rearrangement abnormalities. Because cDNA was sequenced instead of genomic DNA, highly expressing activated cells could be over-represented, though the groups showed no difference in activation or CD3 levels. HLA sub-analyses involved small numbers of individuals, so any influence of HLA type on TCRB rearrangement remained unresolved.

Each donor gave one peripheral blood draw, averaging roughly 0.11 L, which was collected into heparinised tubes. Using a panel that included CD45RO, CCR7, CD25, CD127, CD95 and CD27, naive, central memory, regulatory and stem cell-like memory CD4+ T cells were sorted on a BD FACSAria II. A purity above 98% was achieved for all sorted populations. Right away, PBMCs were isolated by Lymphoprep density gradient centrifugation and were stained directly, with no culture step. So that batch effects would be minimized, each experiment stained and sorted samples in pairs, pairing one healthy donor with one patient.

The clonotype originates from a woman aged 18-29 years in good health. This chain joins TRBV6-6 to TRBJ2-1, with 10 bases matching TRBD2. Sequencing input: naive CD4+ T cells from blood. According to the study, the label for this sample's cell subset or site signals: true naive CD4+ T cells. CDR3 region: CASSPGLAVYNEQFF. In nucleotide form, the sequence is TGTGCCAGTTCCCCTGGACTAGCGGTTTACAATGAGCAGTTCTTC.